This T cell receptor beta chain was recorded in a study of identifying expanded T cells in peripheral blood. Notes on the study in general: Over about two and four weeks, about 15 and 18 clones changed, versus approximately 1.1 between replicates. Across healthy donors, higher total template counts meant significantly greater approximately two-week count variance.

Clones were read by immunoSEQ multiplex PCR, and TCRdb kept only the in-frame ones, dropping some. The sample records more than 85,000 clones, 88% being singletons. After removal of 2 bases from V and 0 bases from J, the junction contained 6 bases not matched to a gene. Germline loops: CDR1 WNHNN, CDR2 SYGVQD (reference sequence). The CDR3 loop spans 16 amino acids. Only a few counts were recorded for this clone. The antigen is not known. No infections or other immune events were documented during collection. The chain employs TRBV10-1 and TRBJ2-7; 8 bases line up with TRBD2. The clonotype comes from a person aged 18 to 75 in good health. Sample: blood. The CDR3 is CASSEEGTRVSYEQYF. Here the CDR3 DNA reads TGCGCCAGCAGTGAGGAAGGGACTAGGGTCTCCTACGAGCAGTACTTC.